Below, 20 T cell receptor beta chains from the same sample are listed, as sequenced in a study of identical twins. Each CDR3 protein is one row after TCRdb ran MiXCR on the 5' RACE reads. The sample shows approximately 210,000 distinct CDR3 sequences, under 8.5% of them seen only once. This sample also belongs to another study, concerning T cells expressing NK-cell markers.

The sample consisted of CD8+ T cells sorted from blood. The receptors originated from a woman under 30 in good health.

This chain connects TRBV19 to TRBJ1-1, with TRBD1 matching 7 bases. Unmatched junction bases numbered 11, after V lost 6 bases and J lost 7 bases. The CDR3 is 14 residues long. Germline loops: CDR1 LNHDA, CDR2 SQIVND (reference sequence). The CDR3 bases are TGTGCCAGTAGATCGGCAGGACAGGCCTTTGAAGCTTTCTTT. The encoded protein is CASRSAGQAFEAFF.

V and J are TRBV2 and TRBJ2-1; D not resolved. The germline V gene has CDR1 SNHLY and CDR2 FYNNEI. Trimming removed 0 bases from V and 0 bases from J, with 12 bases in between. The CDR3 extends over 17 amino acids. CDR3 DNA sequence: TGTGCCAGCAGTGAAGCCCTGGCTGCTAACTCCTACAATGAGCAGTTCTTC. It is translated as CASSEALAANSYNEQFF. Using reference TRBV2 and TRBJ2-1 for the parts outside the CDR3, the full variable domain is EPEVTQTPSHQVTQMGQEVILRCVPISNHLYFYWYRQILGQKVEFLVSFYNNEISEKSEIFDDQFSVERPDGSNFTLKIRSTKLEDSAMYFCASSEALAANSYNEQFFGPGTRLTVL.

Only a few counts were recorded for this clonotype. The V and J genes are TRBV11-2 and TRBJ1-1, with D unclear. Per the germline V gene, CDR1 is SGHAT and CDR2 is FQNNGV. CDR3 length: 14 residues. V lost 0 bases and J 4 bases, leaving 9 bases between the germline ends. CDR3: CASSLEMETTEAFF. DNA of the CDR3: TGTGCCAGCAGCTTAGAGATGGAGACCACTGAAGCTTTCTTT.

The chain has TRBV20-1 and TRBJ1-2; D is undetermined. The CDR3 extends over 13 amino acids. The V and J ends lost 0 bases and 6 bases respectively, with 11 bases between them. The germline V gene encodes CDR1 DFQATT and CDR2 SNEGSKA (reference sequence). The CDR3, as DNA: TGCAGTGCTAGAGATGGCAGGTTGGATGGCTACACCTTC. Protein sequence: CSARDGRLDGYTF.

V and J are TRBV18 and TRBJ2-1, with D uncertain. The CDR3 consists of 15 residues. Looked up from germline, CDR1 is KGHSH and CDR2 is LQKENI. The V end was cut by 0 bases, the J end by 3 bases, with 9 bases between. CDR3 DNA: TGTGCCAGCTCACCACCTCAGGCCGACTACAATGAGCAGTTCTTC. This translates into CASSPPQADYNEQFF.

The table lists this clonotype with many counts. V gene TRBV9 combines with J gene TRBJ2-5, with D perhaps matching TRBD2 (5 bases). CDR1 and CDR2 from the germline V gene are SGDLS and YYNGEE. The CDR3 has 15 amino acids. Trimming shortened V by 3 bases and J by 3 bases, and 15 bases separated the two germline ends. CDR3 in amino acids: CASSAPQKGEETQYF. In DNA, the CDR3 is TGTGCCAGCAGCGCTCCCCAAAAGGGAGAAGAGACCCAGTACTTC. The complete variable domain, with remaining parts taken from reference TRBV9 and TRBJ2-5, reads DSGVTQTPKHLITATGQRVTLRCSPRSGDLSVYWYQQSLDQGLQFLIQYYNGEERAKGNILERFSAQQFPDLHSELNLSSLELGDSALYFCASSAPQKGEETQYFGPGTRLLVL.

The rearrangement links TRBV9 to TRBJ1-1; D unclear. CDR3 length: 13 residues. Germline V CDR1 and CDR2: SGDLS, YYNGEE. The V end was cut by 0 bases, the J end by 0 bases, with 3 bases between. The CDR3 spells CASSVVVNTEAFF. CDR3 nucleotides: TGTGCCAGCAGCGTAGTCGTGAACACTGAAGCTTTCTTT.

This clonotype was counted a few times. The chain combines TRBV20-1 with TRBJ1-3; 9 positions agree with TRBD1. In germline, CDR1 is DFQATT, CDR2 SNEGSKA (reference sequence). This CDR3 has 14 residues. The V and J ends lost 3 bases and 4 bases, in that order; junction bases with no gene match: 4. The CDR3: CSARGDREGNTIYF. CDR3 bases: TGCAGTGCTAGGGGGGACAGGGAGGGAAACACCATATATTTT.

This clonotype was counted many times. V gene TRBV27 combines with J gene TRBJ2-2, with a possible D match to TRBD2 (6 bases). The CDR3 has 16 amino acids. Germline lookup yields CDR1 MNHEY and CDR2 SMNVEV (reference sequence). V shed 3 bases and J shed 5 bases, with 16 bases lying between them. DNA for the CDR3: TGTGCCAGCAGTTTGTTCGGGGGATGGGTTACCGGGGAGCTGTTTTTT. It is translated as CASSLFGGWVTGELFF.

This clonotype has a handful of counts. This sequence joins TRBV6-4 and TRBJ2-3; D gene uncertain. V lost 2 bases to trimming and J lost 0 bases, with 12 bases between them. Germline V gene data show CDR1 as MRHNA and CDR2 as SNTAGT. The CDR3 consists of 16 residues. CDR3 in DNA: TGTGCCAGCAGTGACGGGCAAGTCACTAGCACAGATACGCAGTATTTT. It codes for CASSDGQVTSTDTQYF.

Only a few counts were recorded for this clonotype. The chain combines TRBV2 with TRBJ2-7; TRBD2 might be the D (5 bases). The CDR3 has 17 residues. The ends were cut back, 1 base at V and 3 bases at J, with 19 bases in the middle. Looked up from germline, CDR1 is SNHLY and CDR2 is FYNNEI. The CDR3 nucleotides are TGTGCCAGCAGTGAAGGACCCGGCACTAGGCTTTTCTACGAGCAGTACTTC. Protein: CASSEGPGTRLFYEQYF.

This clonotype was seen only a few times. The V gene is TRBV24-1, the J gene TRBJ2-1; D uncertain. The germline CDR1 and CDR2 sequences are KGHDR and SFDVKD. This CDR3 comprises 11 residues. V lost 4 bases and J lost 8, with 5 bases in between. CDR3 protein: CATSDGHEQFF. CDR3 bases: TGTGCCACCAGTGACGGACATGAGCAGTTCTTC.

This chain uses TRBV7-2 with TRBJ2-5, with D unresolved. Germline values: CDR1 SGHTA, CDR2 FQGNSA. This CDR3 has 15 residues. Deletions cut 7 bases from V and 3 bases from J, with 18 bases between. CDR3 coding DNA: TGTGCCAGCACAGACTGGATGGCCCGAGAAGAGACCCAGTACTTC. As protein: CASTDWMAREETQYF.

This clonotype was detected ten times or more. The V gene is TRBV12-3 or TRBV12-4, the J gene TRBJ2-6; 8 bases line up with TRBD1. There are 18 residues in the CDR3. Trimming took 5 bases from V and 0 from J; bases not matched to a gene: 9. The CDR3 reads CASSLWTGPYSGANVLTF. As DNA, the CDR3 is TGTGCCAGCAGTCTATGGACAGGGCCCTACTCTGGGGCCAACGTCCTGACTTTC.

This clonotype appeared many times. The rearrangement links TRBV7-2 to TRBJ2-5; D unresolved. The CDR3 totals 15 residues. The ends were cut back, 0 bases at V and 4 bases at J, with 12 bases in the middle. Per germline, CDR1 SGHTA and CDR2 FQGNSA. CDR3 residues: CASSLAGREVETQYF. The CDR3 coding sequence is TGTGCCAGCAGCTTAGCGGGTAGGGAAGTAGAGACCCAGTACTTC.

The J gene is TRBJ2-1, the V gene TRBV30, with a possible D match to TRBD2 (6 bases). The CDR3 covers 14 residues. The germline V gene has CDR1 GTSNPN and CDR2 SVGIG (reference sequence). The V end was cut by 7 bases, the J end by 0 bases, with 13 bases between. The CDR3 protein is CASERRDSYNEQFF. The CDR3 DNA reads as TGTGCCTCTGAGAGGCGGGACTCCTACAATGAGCAGTTCTTC.

The genes are TRBV7-9 and TRBJ2-3; D call uncertain. The V end lost 3 bases, the J end lost 0 bases, and 10 bases lay between the germline ends. The germline V gene has CDR1 SEHNR and CDR2 FQNEAQ (reference sequence). The CDR3 is 15 residues long. The CDR3 DNA follows: TGTGCCAGCAGCTTGACTTTTTCTAGCACAGATACGCAGTATTTT. The encoded protein is CASSLTFSSTDTQYF. Full variable domain (rest looked up from reference TRBV7-9 and TRBJ2-3): DTGVSQNPRHKITKRGQNVTFRCDPISEHNRLYWYRQTLGQGPEFLTYFQNEAQLEKSRLLSDRFSAERPKGSFSTLEIQRTEQGDSAMYLCASSLTFSSTDTQYFGPGTRLTVL.

The sample holds many counts of this clonotype. The chain is built from TRBV7-8 and TRBJ1-5; no firm D call. Germline loops: CDR1 SGHVS, CDR2 FQNEAQ. V gave up 1 base and J gave up 0 bases, with 19 bases separating them. This CDR3 comprises 19 residues. CDR3 protein: CASSLGDWSTVDSNQPQHF. CDR3 sequence (DNA): TGTGCCAGCAGCTTAGGGGATTGGTCAACAGTCGATAGCAATCAGCCCCAGCATTTT. The full variable domain, with the rest looked up from reference TRBV7-8 and TRBJ1-5, is GAGVSQSPRYKVAKRGQDVALRCDPISGHVSLFWYQQALGQGPEFLTYFQNEAQLDKSGLPSDRFFAERPEGSVSTLKIQRTQQEDSAVYLCASSLGDWSTVDSNQPQHFGDGTRLSIL.

This clonotype was seen a handful of times. CDR3 bases: TGTGCCACCTTGGGACAGGACCTCTACGAGCAGTACTTC. It is translated as CATLGQDLYEQYF. V usage is TRBV24-1 and J usage is TRBJ2-7; 8 bases align to TRBD1. The CDR3 has 13 amino acids. The V and J ends lost 9 bases and 3 bases, in that order; junction bases with no gene match: 6. Germline values: CDR1 KGHDR, CDR2 SFDVKD.

This clonotype appeared a few times. The CDR3 sequence: CATSGNQGRTPTNEKLFF. The CDR3 DNA follows: TGTGCCACCAGCGGAAACCAGGGTAGGACGCCAACTAATGAAAAACTGTTTTTT. The V gene is TRBV15, the J gene TRBJ1-4; D possibly corresponds to TRBD1 (5 bases). With 5 bases removed from V and 0 bases from J, the gap between germline ends came to 19 bases. Per the germline V gene, CDR1 is LNHNV and CDR2 is YYDKDF (reference sequence). There are 18 residues in the CDR3.